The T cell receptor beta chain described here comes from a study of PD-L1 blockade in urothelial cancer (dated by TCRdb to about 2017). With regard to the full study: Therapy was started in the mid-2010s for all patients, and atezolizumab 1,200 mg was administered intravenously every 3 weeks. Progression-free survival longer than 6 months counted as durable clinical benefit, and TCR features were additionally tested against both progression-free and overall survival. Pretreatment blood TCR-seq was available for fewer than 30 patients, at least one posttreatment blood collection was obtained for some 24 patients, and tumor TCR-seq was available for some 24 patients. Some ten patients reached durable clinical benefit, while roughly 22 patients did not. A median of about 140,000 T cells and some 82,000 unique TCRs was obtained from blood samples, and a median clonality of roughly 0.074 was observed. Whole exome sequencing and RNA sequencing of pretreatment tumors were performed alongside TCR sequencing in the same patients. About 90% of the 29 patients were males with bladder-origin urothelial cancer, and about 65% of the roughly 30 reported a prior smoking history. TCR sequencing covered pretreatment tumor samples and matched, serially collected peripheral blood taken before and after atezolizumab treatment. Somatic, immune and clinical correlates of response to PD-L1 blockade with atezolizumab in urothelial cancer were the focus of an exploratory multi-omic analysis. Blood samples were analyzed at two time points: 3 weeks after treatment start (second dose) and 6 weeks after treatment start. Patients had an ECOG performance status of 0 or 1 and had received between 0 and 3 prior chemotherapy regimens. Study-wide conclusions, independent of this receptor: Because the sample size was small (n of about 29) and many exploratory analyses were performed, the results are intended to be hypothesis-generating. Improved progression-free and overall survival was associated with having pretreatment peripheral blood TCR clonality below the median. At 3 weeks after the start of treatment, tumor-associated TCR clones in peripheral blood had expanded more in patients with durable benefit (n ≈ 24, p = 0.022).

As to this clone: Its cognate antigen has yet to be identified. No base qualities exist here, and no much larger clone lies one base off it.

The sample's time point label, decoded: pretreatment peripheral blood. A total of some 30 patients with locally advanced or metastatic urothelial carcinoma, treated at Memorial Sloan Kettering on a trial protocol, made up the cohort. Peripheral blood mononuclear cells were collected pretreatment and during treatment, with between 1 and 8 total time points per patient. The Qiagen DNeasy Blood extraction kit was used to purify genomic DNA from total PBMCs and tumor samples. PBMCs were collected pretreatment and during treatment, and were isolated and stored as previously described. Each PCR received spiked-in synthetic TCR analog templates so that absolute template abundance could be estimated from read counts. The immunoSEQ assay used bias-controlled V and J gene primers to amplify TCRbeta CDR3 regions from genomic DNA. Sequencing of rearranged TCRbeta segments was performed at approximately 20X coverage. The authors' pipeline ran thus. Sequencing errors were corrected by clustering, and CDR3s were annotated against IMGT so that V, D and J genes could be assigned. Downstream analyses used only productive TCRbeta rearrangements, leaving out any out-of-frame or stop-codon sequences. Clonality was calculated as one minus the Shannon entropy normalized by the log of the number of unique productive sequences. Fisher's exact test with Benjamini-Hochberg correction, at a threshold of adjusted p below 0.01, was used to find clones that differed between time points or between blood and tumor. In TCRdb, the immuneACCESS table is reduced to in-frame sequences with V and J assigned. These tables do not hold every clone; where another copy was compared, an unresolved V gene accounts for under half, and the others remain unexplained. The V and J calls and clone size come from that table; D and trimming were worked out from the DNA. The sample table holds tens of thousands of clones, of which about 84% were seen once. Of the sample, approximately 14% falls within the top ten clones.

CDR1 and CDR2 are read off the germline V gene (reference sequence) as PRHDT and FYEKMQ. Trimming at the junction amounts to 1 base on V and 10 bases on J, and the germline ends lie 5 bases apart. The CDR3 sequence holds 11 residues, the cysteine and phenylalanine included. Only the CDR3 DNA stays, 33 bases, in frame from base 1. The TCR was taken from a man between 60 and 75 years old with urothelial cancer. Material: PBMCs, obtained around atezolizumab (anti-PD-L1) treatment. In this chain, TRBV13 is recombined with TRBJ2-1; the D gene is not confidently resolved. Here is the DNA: TGTGCCAGCAGCTTAGAGCCGGAGCAGTTCTTC. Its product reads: CASSLEPEQFF.